These 32 T cell receptor beta chains were all obtained from the same sample, sequenced in a study of T cells in localized non-small cell lung cancer. TCRdb keeps only in-frame clones here, not all; method: immunoSEQ multiplex PCR. The table lists tens of thousands of clones, approximately 92% of them singletons. Sequencing was performed on peripheral blood, taken before any cancer treatment. The source of these receptors is a female donor at least 60 years old with stage I lung adenocarcinoma.

This clone has only one observation. The chain employs TRBV5-1 and TRBJ2-7, with no clear D. The CDR3 is 18 residues long. V was shortened by 5 bases and J by 0 bases, with 24 bases between the two germline ends. Per germline, CDR1 SGHRS and CDR2 YFSETQ. The CDR3 region has the DNA TGCGCCAGCAGGGCCTCGGGTAGTAGATCTTTTAACTCCTACGAGCAGTACTTC. The encoded protein is CASRASGSRSFNSYEQYF.

The CDR3 nucleotides are TGCGCCAGCAGCCAAGTAGGGCGAGGCAGGGGGCTGGGTGGCTACACCTTC. It encodes CASSQVGRGRGLGGYTF. This chain connects TRBV4-1 to TRBJ1-2, with 8 bases lining up with TRBD1. V lost 1 base, J lost 7 bases, and 14 bases stayed unmatched. CDR1 and CDR2 (germline): MGHRA, YSYEKL. The CDR3 runs 17 residues.

Worth noting for this clone: Sequence at one end of the junction differs from germline and may be a read error. This chain joins TRBV28 and TRBJ1-4; D possibly corresponds to TRBD1 (6 bases). The CDR3 is 15 amino acids. Germline lookup yields CDR1 MDHEN and CDR2 SYDVKM. The CDR3 bases are TGTGCCAGCAGCTTATCAGGGGCTTTGGGCGAAAAACTGTTTTTT. It yields the protein CASSLSGALGEKLFF.

This clone was detected only a few times. CDR3 residues: CASSLGQGSTEAFF. CDR3 DNA: TGTGCCAGCAGCCTGGGACAGGGCTCCACTGAAGCTTTCTTT. The rearrangement uses TRBV5-6 and TRBJ1-1; TRBD1 matches at 9 bases. Germline loops: CDR1 SGHDT, CDR2 YYEEEE. The CDR3 covers 14 residues. The V segment lost 4 bases and the J segment 4 bases; nucleotides outside the gene matches: 5.

This chain links TRBV5-6 with TRBJ2-5; no definite D call. The V gene lost 4 bases and the J gene lost 5 bases, with 6 bases spanning the gap. This CDR3 contains 11 residues. Germline-derived CDR1 and CDR2 are SGHDT and YYEEEE. The CDR3 nucleotides are TGTGCCAGCAGCCTTCGTGAGACCCAGTACTTC. This gives the protein CASSLRETQYF.

This chain uses TRBV5-4 with TRBJ1-1, with a possible D match to TRBD1 (5 bases). V was shortened by 2 bases and J by 0 bases, with 11 bases between the two germline ends. The CDR3 spans 15 residues. The germline gives CDR1 SGHNT, CDR2 YYREEE (reference sequence). CDR3: CASSFPGDLNTEAFF. The CDR3 DNA sequence: TGTGCCAGCAGCTTCCCGGGGGATCTGAACACTGAAGCTTTCTTT.

The chain has TRBV14 and TRBJ1-2; perhaps TRBD1 as D (5 bases). The V end was cut by 4 bases, the J end by 5 bases, with 11 bases between. The germline V gene encodes CDR1 SGHDN and CDR2 FVKESK. The CDR3 loop spans 13 amino acids. The CDR3 loop reads CASSPQGIYGYTF. The CDR3 DNA reads as TGTGCCAGCAGCCCCCAGGGAATTTATGGCTACACCTTC.

This clone was counted a single time. The CDR3 loop is CASSLGTVGETQYF. CDR3 coding DNA: TGTGCCAGCAGCCTTGGTACAGTAGGGGAGACCCAGTACTTC. This chain connects TRBV5-4 to TRBJ2-5; no definite D call. Germline V gene data show CDR1 as SGHNT and CDR2 as YYREEE (reference sequence). Trimming took off 4 bases at V and 5 bases at J, with 15 bases between the two ends. This CDR3 is built from 14 residues.

The chain combines TRBV19 with TRBJ2-3; no reliable D call. Trimming pared 3 bases from V and 0 bases from J, leaving 1 base between. The CDR3 is 12 amino acids. Germline-derived CDR1 and CDR2 are LNHDA and SQIVND (reference sequence). The CDR3 region has the DNA TGTGCCAGTAGTATGAGCACAGATACGCAGTATTTT. This translates into CASSMSTDTQYF.

The chain combines TRBV27 with TRBJ2-5; 7 bases map to TRBD1. The CDR3 loop spans 16 amino acids. V lost 8 bases to trimming and J lost 4 bases; unmatched junction nucleotides: 16. Germline loops: CDR1 MNHEY, CDR2 SMNVEV (reference sequence). The CDR3 DNA follows: TGTGCCAGCTGGACATTCATCGGACAGGAAAGAGAGACCCAGTACTTC. It is translated as CASWTFIGQERETQYF.

J is TRBJ2-7 and V is TRBV28, with D possibly being TRBD1 (5 bases). Deletions cut 0 bases from V and 3 bases from J, with 9 bases between. Germline CDR1 and CDR2: MDHEN and SYDVKM. There are 14 residues in the CDR3. The CDR3 loop reads CASSLWGPSYEQYF. The CDR3 bases are TGTGCCAGCAGTTTATGGGGGCCCAGCTACGAGCAGTACTTC.

This rearrangement joins TRBV7-3 to TRBJ2-3; the D is unclear. V was clipped by 5 bases and J by 1 base, with 16 bases between them. CDR1 is SGHTA and CDR2 is FQGTGA in the germline V gene. This CDR3 contains 16 residues. The CDR3 sequence: CASSHTTSKGTDTQYF. CDR3 sequence (DNA): TGTGCCAGCAGCCACACCACTTCTAAGGGCACAGATACGCAGTATTTT. The full variable domain, its missing parts supplied by reference TRBV7-3 and TRBJ2-3, is GAGVSQTPSNKVTEKGKYVELRCDPISGHTALYWYRQSLGQGPEFLIYFQGTGAADDSGLPNDRFFAVRPEGSVSTLKIQRTERGDSAVYLCASSHTTSKGTDTQYFGPGTRLTVL.

This chain uses TRBV5-5 with TRBJ1-6; D may be TRBD1 (5 bases). Trimming removed 5 bases from V and 5 bases from J, with 20 bases in between. Germline V lookup: CDR1 SGHKS, CDR2 YYEKEE (reference sequence). This CDR3 spans 17 amino acids. In nucleotides, the CDR3 is TGTGCCAGCAGTTCCGGGACCCTACGGCAGAATAATTCACCCCTCCACTTT. This sequence encodes CASSSGTLRQNNSPLHF. Full variable domain (rest looked up from reference TRBV5-5 and TRBJ1-6): DAGVTQSPTHLIKTRGQQVTLRCSPISGHKSVSWYQQVLGQGPQFIFQYYEKEERGRGNFPDRFSARQFPNYSSELNVNALLLGDSALYLCASSSGTLRQNNSPLHFGNGTRLTVT.

The chain joins TRBV5-1 to TRBJ2-5; a weak D match, TRBD2 (6 bases). The CDR3 consists of 14 residues. V lost 4 bases to trimming and J lost 2 bases, with 12 bases between them. Per germline, CDR1 SGHRS and CDR2 YFSETQ. The CDR3 bases are TGCGCCAGCAGCGACCCCGGGAGACAAGAGACCCAGTACTTC. Encoded protein: CASSDPGRQETQYF.

The gene calls are TRBV18 and TRBJ2-3; tentative D call: TRBD2 (6 bases). This CDR3 comprises 15 residues. Germline CDR1 reads KGHSH; CDR2 reads LQKENI. Trimming cost V 6 bases and J 4 bases, with 17 bases left between them. The CDR3 bases are TGTGCCAGCTCGGTAACGGGGGTTGAGGCAGATACGCAGTATTTT. This translates into CASSVTGVEADTQYF.

The chain couples TRBV7-8 to TRBJ2-7; D assignment may be TRBD1 or TRBD2 (5 bases each). Trimming pared 1 base from V and 2 bases from J, leaving 12 bases between. The germline CDR1 and CDR2 sequences are SGHVS and FQNEAQ. The CDR3 runs 15 residues. This chain's CDR3 is CASSLVLGGAYEQYV. The CDR3 nucleotides are TGTGCCAGCAGCTTAGTTCTTGGGGGAGCCTACGAGCAGTACGTC.

The chain recombines TRBV7-2 with TRBJ2-3; no clear D. The V gene lost 5 bases and the J gene lost 4 bases, with 7 bases spanning the gap. Germline CDR1 is SGHTA and CDR2 is FQGNSA. The length of the CDR3 is 12 residues. This CDR3 is CASSPQPDTQYF. CDR3 sequence (DNA): TGTGCCAGCAGCCCCCAGCCAGATACGCAGTATTTT.

The V call is TRBV2, the J call TRBJ1-5; D may be TRBD1 (5 bases). The CDR3 spans 13 residues. V gave up 8 bases and J gave up 3 bases, with 11 bases separating them. CDR1 is SNHLY, CDR2 FYNNEI, per germline. The CDR3 DNA follows: TGTGCCAGCGGGGGACCGATCAATCAGCCCCAGCATTTT. Its protein is CASGGPINQPQHF.

This clone was seen just once. The rearrangement joins TRBV7-2 to TRBJ1-3, with D unclear. The germline gives CDR1 SGHTA, CDR2 FQGNSA. The CDR3 is 15 amino acids. With 4 bases removed from V and 4 bases from J, the gap between germline ends came to 14 bases. This CDR3 reads CASSSSGRVGNTIYF. CDR3 sequence (DNA): TGTGCCAGCAGCTCAAGTGGGAGGGTGGGAAACACCATATATTTT.

The V call is TRBV4-1, the J call TRBJ2-3, with TRBD2 as a possible D gene (6 bases). Trimming cost V 0 bases and J 3 bases, with 19 bases left between them. This CDR3 has 18 residues. The germline V gene encodes CDR1 MGHRA and CDR2 YSYEKL. The CDR3 nucleotides read TGCGCCAGCAGCCAAGAAATGTATGGCGGGGTGGCGACAGATACGCAGTATTTT. It encodes CASSQEMYGGVATDTQYF.

The V call is TRBV6-1, the J call TRBJ1-2, with D unclear. V was cut by 1 base and J by 4 bases, with 13 bases left in between. CDR1 and CDR2 from the germline V gene are MNHNS and SASEGT. The CDR3 is 15 amino acids. In nucleotides, the CDR3 is TGTGCCAGCAGTGAAGAAGGCGGACTGCTCTATGGCTACACCTTC. Its translation: CASSEEGGLLYGYTF.

The V gene is TRBV9, the J gene TRBJ1-2; the match to TRBD1 covers 9 bases. The CDR3 consists of 16 residues. CDR1 is SGDLS and CDR2 is YYNGEE in the germline V gene. The junction had 6 bases not matched to a gene; V was cut back by 3 bases and J by 0 bases. This chain's CDR3 is CASSAGDRVANYGYTF. Here the CDR3 DNA reads TGTGCCAGCAGCGCAGGGGACAGGGTAGCTAACTATGGCTACACCTTC.

The chain carries TRBV18 and TRBJ1-4; TRBD1 matches 8 bases. V shed 0 bases, J shed 5 bases, and the junction held 2 bases outside the gene matches. The CDR3 covers 15 residues. The germline gives CDR1 KGHSH, CDR2 LQKENI. As DNA, the CDR3 is TGTGCCAGCTCACCACCTGGGACAGGCAATGAAAAACTGTTTTTT. This encodes CASSPPGTGNEKLFF.

There are a few counts of this clone. The chain combines TRBV5-1 with TRBJ1-2; 12 positions match TRBD1. The V gene end was trimmed by 4 bases and the J gene end by 3 bases; junction bases not matched to a gene: 10. CDR1 and CDR2 from the germline V gene are SGHRS and YFSETQ. The CDR3 covers 17 residues. The CDR3 region has the DNA TGCGCCAGCAGCCGAACCGGGACAGGGGGCCTGGACTATGGCTACACCTTC. Translating gives CASSRTGTGGLDYGYTF.

The CDR3 DNA reads TGTGCCAGCAGCTTTAACAGGGGTTCGGGTTCACCCCTCCACTTT. Its protein is CASSFNRGSGSPLHF. J is TRBJ1-6 and V is TRBV7-2; 7 bases are shared with TRBD1. The CDR3 loop spans 15 amino acids. J gave up 9 bases and V 3 bases, and 8 bases lay outside the gene matches. Germline V CDR1 and CDR2: SGHTA, FQGNSA.

This clone is a singleton in its sample. CDR3 region: CASTSDERWYF. DNA for the CDR3: TGTGCCTCCACAAGTGATGAACGGTGGTACTTC. The chain is built from TRBV19 and TRBJ2-7; D gene unclear. Per germline, CDR1 LNHDA and CDR2 SQIVND (reference sequence). The CDR3 covers 11 residues. Trimming removed 11 bases from V and 12 bases from J, with 20 bases in between.

Written as DNA, the CDR3 is TGTGCCAGCAGCCTCGGGGAAGCGGGGGGCGAGTATTTT. Its protein product is CASSLGEAGGEYF. This chain connects TRBV5-4 to TRBJ2-3, with 9 positions matching TRBD2. Germline lookup yields CDR1 SGHNT and CDR2 YYREEE (reference sequence). CDR3 length equals 13 residues. The junction had 10 bases not matched to a gene; V was cut back by 4 bases and J by 13 bases.

The chain combines TRBV7-8 with TRBJ1-1; tentative D call: TRBD1 (5 bases). Trimming pared 5 bases from V and 11 bases from J, leaving 15 bases between. From germline, CDR1 is SGHVS and CDR2 FQNEAQ. This CDR3 has 12 amino acids. The CDR3 spells CASSPGTHPAFF. The CDR3 DNA sequence: TGTGCCAGCAGCCCCGGGACTCACCCCGCTTTCTTT. Full variable domain (missing parts from reference TRBV7-8 and TRBJ1-1): GAGVSQSPRYKVAKRGQDVALRCDPISGHVSLFWYQQALGQGPEFLTYFQNEAQLDKSGLPSDRFFAERPEGSVSTLKIQRTQQEDSAVYLCASSPGTHPAFFGQGTRLTVV.

The chain employs TRBV5-5 and TRBJ1-2, with 11 bases aligning to TRBD1. The J segment lost 4 bases and the V segment lost 2 bases, leaving 1 base of the junction unmatched. CDR3 length equals 14 residues. Germline V gives CDR1 SGHKS, CDR2 YYEKEE (reference sequence). The CDR3 is CASSFGTGGYGYTF. The DNA of the CDR3 is TGTGCCAGCAGCTTCGGGACAGGGGGCTATGGCTACACCTTC.

The chain links TRBV7-3 to TRBJ2-1; a weak D match, TRBD2 (5 bases). V lost 6 bases and J lost 7, with 16 bases in between. The CDR3 is 14 residues long. From germline, CDR1 is SGHTA and CDR2 FQGTGA. CDR3 coding DNA: TGTGCCAGCAGACCTCTACCGACGGGGAATGAGCAGTTCTTC. This gives the protein CASRPLPTGNEQFF.

The chain employs TRBV13 and TRBJ2-5; D is uncertain. The germline V gene encodes CDR1 PRHDT and CDR2 FYEKMQ (reference sequence). V was trimmed by 3 bases and J by 4 bases, leaving 21 bases between them. The CDR3 is made up of 17 amino acids. In DNA, the CDR3 is TGTGCCAGCAGCTTTCCGAGTCTCGGCTATCGGTCAGAGACCCAGTACTTC. Its translation is CASSFPSLGYRSETQYF.

V and J are TRBV19 and TRBJ1-6, with 8 bases that match TRBD1. Unmatched junction bases numbered 6, after V lost 7 bases and J lost 7 bases. CDR1 LNHDA and CDR2 SQIVND come from the germline V gene (reference sequence). The CDR3 is 14 residues long. CDR3 coding DNA: TGTGCCAGTACTCCCCAGGGGGCGAATTCACCCCTCCACTTT. Protein product: CASTPQGANSPLHF.